These T cell receptor beta chains were read from a single sample in a study of blood T cell repertoires in COVID-19. Data came from immunoSEQ multiplex PCR; TCRdb stores just in-frame clones and leaves some out. The profile shows fewer than 250,000 clones, roughly 80% of them singletons. Sequenced material: peripheral blood. All receptors come from a man aged 60 to 69 with COVID-19, enrolled during active disease. CDR3s include the opening cysteine and the closing phenylalanine or tryptophan. A D gene is named only where the DNA matches it firmly. The listing skips clone size in some rows; elsewhere it reads once, few, many or a size class.

j_gene | v_gene | abundance | len | d_gene | CDR3nt | CDR3aa
TRBJ2-6 | TRBV6-5 | - | 15 | - | TGTGCCAGCAGTTCGATGAGCTCTGGGGCCAACGTCCTGACTTTC | CASSSMSSGANVLTF
TRBJ1-1 | TRBV29-1 | - | 12 | TRBD1 | TGCAGCGTGAGGACAGGGACCACTGAAGCTTTCTTT | CSVRTGTTEAFF
TRBJ2-1 | TRBV7-2 | - | 16 | TRBD2 | TGTGCCAGCAGCCTAGCGGCGGGAGGGCCCTACAATGAGCAGTTCTTC | CASSLAAGGPYNEQFF
TRBJ1-5 | TRBV20-1 | - | 14 | - | TGCAGTGCTAGTTTGGGGCGTAGCAATCAGCCCCAGCATTTT | CSASLGRSNQPQHF
TRBJ2-5 | TRBV5-1 | - | 17 | TRBD2 | TGCGCCAGCAGCTCCGGGACTAGCGGCCCGGGGAGAGAGACCCAGTACTTC | CASSSGTSGPGRETQYF
TRBJ2-2 | TRBV19 | - | 14 | - | TGTGCCAGTAGTACCACAACGCAGACCGGGGAGCTGTTTTTT | CASSTTTQTGELFF
TRBJ2-3 | TRBV29-1 | - | 14 | TRBD1 | TGCAGCGTTGGGGCAGGGGGCCCGTTGGATACGCAGTATTTT | CSVGAGGPLDTQYF
TRBJ1-3 | TRBV18 | few | 17 | - | TGTGCCAGCTCACCAGAACACACACAGAGCTCTGGAAACACCATATATTTT | CASSPEHTQSSGNTIYF
TRBJ2-1 | TRBV20-1 | - | 11 | TRBD2 | TGCAGTGCCAAGCGGGAAGTGAGTCTGTTCTTC | CSAKREVSLFF
TRBJ2-3 | TRBV19 | - | 15 | - | TGTGCCAGTAGTATAAGCCATTCTAGCACAGATACGCAGTATTTT | CASSISHSSTDTQYF
TRBJ2-7 | TRBV5-6 | - | 14 | TRBD1 | TGTGCCAGCAGCTTATCCGGGACAGAATACGAGCAGTACTTC | CASSLSGTEYEQYF
TRBJ1-1 | TRBV4-1 | - | 17 | TRBD1 | TGCGCCAGCAGCTCAGTACTGACAGGGGAAGGTCCCACTGAAGCTTTCTTT | CASSSVLTGEGPTEAFF
TRBJ1-6 | TRBV21-1 | - | 15 | - | TGTGCCAGCATGCACACCCGGATTCGGGATTCACCCCTCCACTTT | CASMHTRIRDSPLHF
TRBJ2-3 | TRBV2 | - | 15 | - | TGTGCCAGTGGACTCAGGGGTCAGGACACAGATACGCAGTATTTT | CASGLRGQDTDTQYF
TRBJ2-1 | TRBV24-1 | - | 18 | - | TGTGCCACCAGTCAGAGGAGTCCTAGGGGAGGCTCCTACAATGAGCAGTTCTTC | CATSQRSPRGGSYNEQFF
TRBJ2-5 | TRBV15 | - | 14 | - | TGTGCCACCAGCAGGCGGAGTTCCCAAGAGACCCAGTACTTC | CATSRRSSQETQYF
TRBJ1-6 | TRBV10-3 | - | 14 | TRBD1 | TGTGCCATCAGCGCCCAGGGGGCAAGTTCACCCCTCCACTTT | CAISAQGASSPLHF
TRBJ2-1 | TRBV7-7 | - | 16 | - | TGTGCCAGCAGCCCTGGGAAGAGGGCCGGGGGCAATGAGCAGTTCTTC | CASSPGKRAGGNEQFF
TRBJ2-6 | TRBV5-1 | - | 16 | - | TGCGCCAGCAGCCTAGGGACAACGGGTTGGGCCAACGTCCTGACTTTC | CASSLGTTGWANVLTF
TRBJ2-1 | TRBV5-4 | - | 12 | - | TGTGCCAGCAGCTCAGGACATTCTACGCAGTTCTTC | CASSSGHSTQFF
TRBJ2-7 | TRBV10-3 | - | 14 | TRBD2 | TGTGCCATCAAGGGAACTCGGGAGGGCTACGAGCAGTACTTC | CAIKGTREGYEQYF
TRBJ1-2 | TRBV6-6 | - | 14 | TRBD1 | TGTGCCAGCAGCGGGACAGGGCGGGCCTATGGCTACACCTTC | CASSGTGRAYGYTF
TRBJ1-5 | TRBV6-5 | once | 15 | - | TGTGCCAGCAGTTACTCATCCGAGAGCAATCAGCCCCAGCATTTT | CASSYSSESNQPQHF
TRBJ1-1 | TRBV21-1 | - | 15 | - | TGTGCCAGCAGCAACCATAGTGAGGTTTCCACTGAAGCTTTCTTT | CASSNHSEVSTEAFF
TRBJ2-5 | TRBV19 | - | 14 | TRBD2 | TGTGCCAGTAGTCTCCGGACTAGTTCAGAGACCCAGTACTTC | CASSLRTSSETQYF
TRBJ1-6 | TRBV28 | - | 15 | - | TGTGCCAGCAGTTTTGCATCAGGCCTAATTTCACCCCTCCACTTT | CASSFASGLISPLHF
TRBJ1-2 | TRBV3-1/TRBV3-2 | - | 12 | - | TGTGCCAGCAGCCAAGCAGACTATGGCTACACCTTC | CASSQADYGYTF
TRBJ1-1 | TRBV6-5 | - | 16 | TRBD1 | TGTGCCAGCAGTTTCCCTAGACAGGGGGGAGGCCCTGAAGCTTTCTTT | CASSFPRQGGGPEAFF
TRBJ2-2 | TRBV9 | - | 14 | - | TGTGCCAGCAGCGTAGGACAAACCACCGGGGAGCTGTTCTTT | CASSVGQTTGELFF